This T cell receptor beta chain was sequenced in a study of cytomegalovirus exposure and HLA in healthy donors. V shed 3 bases and J shed 4 bases, with 9 bases lying between them. The CDR3 totals 13 residues. From germline, CDR1 is MNHEY and CDR2 SVGAGI. The data were produced by immunoSEQ multiplex PCR, yet TCRdb's version contains in-frame clones alone and is incomplete. The table records about 160,000 clones, about four fifths of them present only once. V is TRBV6-5 and J is TRBJ1-1; no definite D call. Sequencing was performed on PBMCs. This sequence was found in a man between 25 and 39 years old in good health and CMV-seropositive. Here the CDR3 reads CASSYSGVTEAFF. The CDR3 nucleotides are TGTGCCAGCAGTTATTCCGGGGTCACTGAAGCTTTCTTT.